A single sample gave rise to the 19 T cell receptor beta chains below, sequenced in a study of T cells in Graves' hyperthyroidism and ophthalmopathy. RNA transcripts provided the source from which TCR beta CDR3 regions were amplified. The primer set for the first-round RT-PCR of the TCR CDR3 was HTBI. TCRdb called the multiplex PCR reads again in MiXCR, with one record for every CDR3 protein. The table lists approximately 400,000 distinct CDR3 sequences, 15% to 18% of them singletons, with 28% in the top ten. Sequencing was done on a sample of blood. All receptors come from a woman between 18 and 29 years old with Graves' hyperthyroidism that later progressed to Graves' ophthalmopathy.

The J gene is TRBJ2-1, the V gene TRBV19; a possible D gene is TRBD2 (6 bases). The germline V and J ends were trimmed by 1 base and 3 bases, with 13 bases remaining between them. The CDR3 sequence is 16 residues long. Germline V gene sequence: CDR1 LNHDA, CDR2 SQIVND (reference sequence). DNA for the CDR3: TGTGCCAGTAGTATAGTCCTGTGGGGGGACTACAATGAGCAGTTCTTC. This codes for CASSIVLWGDYNEQFF.

In this sample, this clonotype turned up a few times. The chain couples TRBV10-2 to TRBJ2-5, with D possibly TRBD1 on 6 matching bases. With 3 bases removed from V and 3 bases from J, the gap between germline ends came to 11 bases. Germline lookup yields CDR1 WSHSY and CDR2 SAAADI. There are 14 residues in the CDR3. The CDR3: CASSDAHREETQYF. The CDR3, as DNA: TGCGCCAGCAGTGACGCCCACAGGGAAGAGACCCAGTACTTC.

V gene TRBV7-9 combines with J gene TRBJ2-2; possibly TRBD1 for D (5 bases). V gave up 2 bases and J gave up 3 bases, with 10 bases separating them. The germline gives CDR1 SEHNR, CDR2 FQNEAQ (reference sequence). CDR3 length: 15 residues. This CDR3 reads CASSLTGHYTGELFF. The CDR3, as DNA: TGTGCCAGCAGCTTAACAGGCCATTACACCGGGGAGCTGTTTTTT.

This clonotype was seen a few times. The rearrangement uses TRBV27 and TRBJ2-1; TRBD1 agrees at 9 bases. This CDR3 is 14 amino acids long. V shed 4 bases, J shed 7 bases, and the junction held 5 bases outside the gene matches. Germline assignment: CDR1 MNHEY and CDR2 SMNVEV (reference sequence). CDR3 amino acids: CASSWGTGTNEQFF. The CDR3, as DNA: TGTGCCAGCAGTTGGGGGACAGGGACGAATGAGCAGTTCTTC.

This clonotype has ten or more counts. V usage is TRBV7-8 and J usage is TRBJ2-1; D possibly matches TRBD1 or TRBD2 (5 bases each). The V gene lost 2 bases and the J gene lost 6 bases, with 14 bases spanning the gap. CDR1 is SGHVS, CDR2 FQNEAQ, per germline. The CDR3 is 15 residues long. CDR3 sequence (DNA): TGTGCCAGCAGCTTATATCCCGGGACGCCCAATGAGCAGTTCTTC. Translated, it gives CASSLYPGTPNEQFF.

At least ten counts were recorded for this clonotype. The chain is built from TRBV7-9 and TRBJ2-1; TRBD2 matches 8 bases. Germline V CDR1 and CDR2: SEHNR, FQNEAQ (reference sequence). CDR3 length equals 14 residues. J was trimmed by 4 bases and V by 7 bases; bases with no gene match: 6. The CDR3 spells CASNSGSAYNEQFF. DNA for the CDR3: TGTGCCAGCAACAGCGGGAGTGCTTACAATGAGCAGTTCTTC.

This sequence joins TRBV12-3 or TRBV12-4 and TRBJ1-1; D not resolved. Trimming took off 6 bases at V and 0 bases at J, with 11 bases between the two ends. The CDR3 is 14 residues long. The CDR3 nucleotides read TGTGCCAGCAGCGGAGCTATCATGAACACTGAAGCTTTCTTT. Translating gives CASSGAIMNTEAFF.

This clonotype was observed once. This chain links TRBV27 with TRBJ2-2; 16 nucleotides match TRBD2. Germline CDR1 is MNHEY and CDR2 is SMNVEV (reference sequence). J lost 6 bases, V lost 4 bases, and 11 bases had no gene match. This CDR3 contains 19 residues. The DNA for the CDR3 is TGTGCCAGCAGTTCTGAACCGGGACTAGCGGGAGGGCCTCCCGGGGAGCTGTTTTTT. This translates into CASSSEPGLAGGPPGELFF.

The sample holds a few counts of this clonotype. The chain recombines TRBV15 with TRBJ1-3; D call uncertain. Germline CDR1 reads LNHNV; CDR2 reads YYDKDF (reference sequence). The CDR3 consists of 16 residues. V gave up 1 base and J gave up 0 bases, with 10 bases separating them. The CDR3 region is CATSRGTASSGNTIYF. Here the CDR3 DNA reads TGTGCCACCAGCAGAGGGACTGCTAGCTCTGGAAACACCATATATTTT.

This clonotype came up a few times. The genes are TRBV6-4 and TRBJ2-2, with D possibly TRBD2 on 6 matching bases. Trimming removed 10 bases at V and 4 bases at J, with 19 bases between. Germline V gene sequence: CDR1 MRHNA, CDR2 SNTAGT. This CDR3 has 15 amino acids. The DNA of the CDR3 is TGTGCCACCCGTCGACTGGCGGGGTCCACCGGGGAGCTGTTTTTT. It yields the protein CATRRLAGSTGELFF.

The table lists this clonotype with a count of one. A much larger clone is a single base away; this may be a read error. The chain employs TRBV18 and TRBJ2-7, with 7 nucleotides matching TRBD2. The CDR3 loop spans 15 amino acids. Germline CDR1 is KGHSH and CDR2 is LQKENI. J was trimmed by 3 bases and V by 3 bases; bases with no gene match: 8. DNA for the CDR3: TGTGCCAGCTCACCTTCAAAGGGAGGGGACTACGAGCAGTACTTC. As protein: CASSPSKGGDYEQYF.

The rearrangement links TRBV19 to TRBJ1-1; no clear D. This CDR3 region has 11 residues. Germline assignment: CDR1 LNHDA and CDR2 SQIVND (reference sequence). Between the trimmed V and J ends, which lost 8 bases and 5 bases, there was a span of 9 bases. The CDR3 DNA reads as TGTGCCAGTTGGAGGCGGACTGAAGCTTTCTTT. Translation gives CASWRRTEAFF.

This clonotype was counted many times. The chain has TRBV20-1 and TRBJ1-1; perhaps TRBD1 as D (5 bases). The length of the CDR3 is 11 residues. V was pared by 3 bases and J by 6 bases, with 8 bases between. Per germline, CDR1 DFQATT and CDR2 SNEGSKA (reference sequence). The DNA of the CDR3 is TGCAGTGCTAGTAAGGGACCTGAAGCTTTCTTT. Amino acids: CSASKGPEAFF.

The J gene is TRBJ1-2, the V gene TRBV5-1; 7 positions match TRBD1. V trimming: 4 bases; J trimming: 0 bases; junction bases outside the gene matches: 6. Germline CDR1 reads SGHRS; CDR2 reads YFSETQ. CDR3 length equals 15 residues. CDR3 DNA sequence: TGCGCCAGCAGCAGGGGACAGTTTTCTAACTATGGCTACACCTTC. Translated: CASSRGQFSNYGYTF. Full variable domain (rest looked up from reference TRBV5-1 and TRBJ1-2): KAGVTQTPRYLIKTRGQQVTLSCSPISGHRSVSWYQQTPGQGLQFLFEYFSETQRNKGNFPGRFSGRQFSNSRSEMNVSTLELGDSALYLCASSRGQFSNYGYTFGSGTRLTVV.

This clonotype was observed many times. The chain recombines TRBV20-1 with TRBJ2-5; D is unclear. CDR1 and CDR2 from the germline V gene are DFQATT and SNEGSKA (reference sequence). The V end lost 0 bases, the J end lost 5 bases, and 16 bases lay between the germline ends. There are 15 residues in the CDR3. The CDR3 DNA reads TGCAGTGCTAGAGAGTCGAAGGCTCTGAGGGAGACCCAGTACTTC. Translated: CSARESKALRETQYF.

This clonotype was picked up a small number of times. This sequence may be a read error, since a much larger clone differs from it by one base. The chain has TRBV28 and TRBJ2-7; tentative D call: TRBD2 (6 bases). The CDR3 is 13 amino acids. Germline CDR1 and CDR2: MDHEN and SYDVKM. CDR3 nucleotide sequence: TGTGTCAGCAGTCCCGGGACTCTTTACGAGCAGTACTTC. It yields the protein CVSSPGTLYEQYF.

This clonotype was detected only once. The V and J genes are TRBV3-1 and TRBJ2-7, with D tentatively TRBD1 (5 bases). In germline, CDR1 is LGHDT, CDR2 YNNKEL (reference sequence). This CDR3 has 15 residues. V lost 0 bases, J lost 2 bases, and 11 bases lay in between. The CDR3 sequence is CASSQEWGFAYEQYF. The DNA of the CDR3 is TGTGCCAGCAGCCAAGAGTGGGGCTTTGCCTACGAGCAGTACTTC.

Points on this clonotype: Just one base apart from a much larger clone, this may be a read error. V and J are TRBV20-1 and TRBJ2-7; no clear D gene. Trimming took 2 bases from V and 5 from J, leaving 13 bases between them. This CDR3 contains 13 residues. Germline assignment: CDR1 DFQATT and CDR2 SNEGSKA (reference sequence). CDR3 DNA sequence: TGCAGTGCTAGACAGGCGCGGATAGACGAGCAGTACTTC. It specifies CSARQARIDEQYF.

This clonotype was counted many times. This sequence joins TRBV6-1 and TRBJ2-3, with a possible D match to TRBD2 (5 bases). Germline CDR1 and CDR2: MNHNS and SASEGT. Trimming shortened V by 8 bases and J by 0 bases, and 9 bases separated the two germline ends. This CDR3 region has 13 residues. Here the CDR3 reads CASRRQSTDTQYF. In DNA, the CDR3 is TGTGCCAGCCGGAGGCAGAGCACAGATACGCAGTATTTT.